This entry lists 19 T cell receptor beta chains sequenced from one sample in a study of cytomegalovirus exposure and HLA in healthy donors (dated by TCRdb to the late 2010s). The library was prepared using the immunoSEQ multiplex PCR assay. For the multiplex PCR, a mixture combining 60 forward primers for TCR Vbeta segments and 13 reverse primers for TCR Jbeta segments was used. TCRdb holds this immuneACCESS table with in-frame rearrangements only. Some clones are missing; in checked studies, unresolved V genes explain under half, and the rest has no known cause. This sample's table carries some 200,000 clones. The ten largest clones add up to around 0.79% of the sample. Sequenced sample: PBMCs. These TCRs come from a woman aged 18-29 years in good health and CMV-seropositive.

The V gene is TRBV4-1, the J gene TRBJ1-1, with 11 positions matching TRBD1. CDR3 size: 20 residues. Germline V CDR1 and CDR2: MGHRA, YSYEKL. With V trimmed by 1 base and J by 4 bases, 17 bases remained unmatched. CDR3 protein: CASSQVSLTWDRGSVTEAFF. CDR3 nucleotide sequence: TGCGCCAGCAGCCAAGTTTCACTCACGTGGGACAGGGGGAGCGTCACTGAAGCTTTCTTT.

V and J are TRBV2 and TRBJ2-7; D is ambiguous. The V and J ends lost 6 bases and 3 bases respectively, with 9 bases between them. Germline assignment: CDR1 SNHLY and CDR2 FYNNEI. The CDR3 consists of 12 residues. The CDR3 here is CASRFGSYEQYF. The CDR3 coding sequence is TGTGCCAGCAGGTTCGGTAGCTACGAGCAGTACTTC.

The chain links TRBV7-2 to TRBJ1-6; no reliable D call. Trimming left V 1 base short and J 10 bases short, with 17 bases between. Germline V gives CDR1 SGHTA, CDR2 FQGNSA. The CDR3 runs 16 residues. CDR3 in amino acids: CASSLDPGSSTSPLHF. The CDR3 DNA is TGTGCCAGCAGCTTAGATCCGGGATCCTCTACCTCACCCCTCCACTTT. The full variable domain, completed using reference TRBV7-2 and TRBJ1-6, is GAGVSQSPSNKVTEKGKDVELRCDPISGHTALYWYRQSLGQGLEFLIYFQGNSAPDKSGLPSDRFSAERTGGSVSTLTIQRTQQEDSAVYLCASSLDPGSSTSPLHFGNGTRLTVT.

The V and J genes are TRBV4-1 and TRBJ1-1; maybe TRBD1 (6 bases). The CDR3 has 19 residues. V lost 5 bases and J lost 1, with 26 bases in between. Germline V gives CDR1 MGHRA, CDR2 YSYEKL. The CDR3 is CASSYIDGGRLRENTEAFF. CDR3 DNA sequence: TGCGCCAGCAGCTATATAGATGGGGGCCGACTAAGAGAGAACACTGAAGCTTTCTTT.

V and J are TRBV15 and TRBJ1-4; TRBD1 is a possible D gene (6 bases). The CDR3 contains 16 residues. The germline V gene encodes CDR1 LNHNV and CDR2 YYDKDF (reference sequence). V lost 0 bases and J lost 4, with 12 bases in between. The CDR3 protein is CATSRDVSGDNEKLFF. Here the CDR3 DNA reads TGTGCCACCAGCAGAGATGTGTCAGGGGATAATGAAAAACTGTTTTTT. Looking up the rest from reference TRBV15 and TRBJ1-4 gives the full variable domain: DAMVIQNPRYQVTQFGKPVTLSCSQTLNHNVMYWYQQKSSQAPKLLFHYYDKDFNNEADTPDNFQSRRPNTSFCFLDIRSPGLGDTAMYLCATSRDVSGDNEKLFFGSGTQLSVL.

As DNA, the CDR3 is TGTGCTAGTGGCCTTAGCGGGAGCTCCTACAATGAGCAGTTCTTC. This gives the protein CASGLSGSSYNEQFF. The genes are TRBV12-5 and TRBJ2-1, with TRBD2 matching 9 bases. The CDR3 spans 15 residues. Germline assignment: CDR1 LGHNT and CDR2 FRNRAP. The J segment lost 0 bases and the V segment lost 6 bases, leaving 3 bases of the junction unmatched.

This chain links TRBV5-6 with TRBJ1-1, with TRBD1 as a possible D gene (6 bases). Germline-derived CDR1 and CDR2 are SGHDT and YYEEEE. The CDR3 is 12 residues long. Trimming shortened V by 0 bases and J by 8 bases, and 8 bases separated the two germline ends. CDR3 DNA sequence: TGTGCCAGCAGCTTGGAGGGGGTGGAAGCTTTCTTT. Protein sequence: CASSLEGVEAFF.

J is TRBJ1-1 and V is TRBV10-2, with D possibly TRBD1 on 5 matching bases. The CDR3 contains 17 residues. V lost 0 bases to trimming and J lost 0 bases, with 14 bases between them. CDR1 and CDR2 from the germline V gene are WSHSY and SAAADI. This CDR3 is CASSESDIYLMNTEAFF. CDR3 in DNA: TGCGCCAGCAGTGAGTCGGACATCTACCTCATGAACACTGAAGCTTTCTTT.

The V call is TRBV30, the J call TRBJ2-1; D possibly corresponds to TRBD2 (6 bases). The CDR3 length is 15 residues. Looked up from germline, CDR1 is GTSNPN and CDR2 is SVGIG (reference sequence). Trimming stripped 4 bases from V and 5 bases from J, with 18 bases between. CDR3 protein: CAWTPTSPQHNEQFF. The DNA for the CDR3 is TGTGCCTGGACCCCGACTAGTCCGCAACACAATGAGCAGTTCTTC.

The gene calls are TRBV5-4 and TRBJ1-1, with TRBD1 identical over 7 bases. CDR1 and CDR2 (germline): SGHNT, YYREEE (reference sequence). The CDR3 extends over 15 amino acids. Trimming removed 9 bases from V and 1 base from J; junction bases left unmatched: 12. The CDR3 nucleotides read TGTGCCACCAAGACAGGGCCTCAGAGGAACACTGAAGCTTTCTTT. Amino acids: CATKTGPQRNTEAFF.

The chain links TRBV4-1 to TRBJ2-2; the match to TRBD1 covers 8 bases. V trimming: 2 bases; J trimming: 6 bases; junction bases outside the gene matches: 2. Germline loops: CDR1 MGHRA, CDR2 YSYEKL. This CDR3 contains 14 residues. CDR3 bases: TGCGCCAGCAGCCAACGGACAGGGTCCGGGGAGCTGTTTTTT. Its translation is CASSQRTGSGELFF.

The rearrangement joins TRBV7-2 to TRBJ1-1; possibly TRBD1 for D (5 bases). The CDR3 is 14 amino acids. V lost 5 bases, J lost 6 bases, and 16 bases lay in between. Germline values: CDR1 SGHTA, CDR2 FQGNSA. CDR3 bases: TGTGCCAGCAGCCCAACCTGGGGCGCTTCTGAAGCTTTCTTT. Protein product: CASSPTWGASEAFF.

The rearrangement joins TRBV19 to TRBJ2-1; 8 bases align to TRBD1. With V trimmed by 6 bases and J by 5 bases, 9 bases remained unmatched. This CDR3 is 15 amino acids long. CDR1 and CDR2 (germline): LNHDA, SQIVND (reference sequence). CDR3: CASRTPGGRDNEQFF. The CDR3 bases are TGTGCCAGTAGGACACCAGGGGGCAGGGACAATGAGCAGTTCTTC.

The rearrangement joins TRBV4-2 to TRBJ2-2; possible D gene TRBD1, 7 bases. V lost 0 bases, J lost 7 bases, and 18 bases lay in between. From germline, CDR1 is LGHNA and CDR2 YNFKEQ. The CDR3 totals 17 residues. The CDR3 reads CASSQDPSGGPIGELFF. DNA of the CDR3: TGTGCCAGCAGCCAAGATCCCTCAGGGGGGCCGATCGGGGAGCTGTTTTTT.

The chain couples TRBV5-1 to TRBJ2-3; 7 bases are a match to TRBD1. V lost 2 bases, J lost 4 bases, and 1 base stayed unmatched. The germline CDR1 and CDR2 sequences are SGHRS and YFSETQ. The length of the CDR3 is 13 residues. CDR3 amino acids: CASSLDRADTQYF. Here the CDR3 DNA reads TGCGCCAGCAGCTTAGACAGGGCAGATACGCAGTATTTT.

The CDR3, as DNA: TGTGCCAGCAGCAAAGGGGGCAGGCGTGGTGACTTTTTT. Its protein is CASSKGGRRGDFF. The chain carries TRBV21-1 and TRBJ1-1; TRBD1, the table's D call, lacks a check against the DNA. TRBV21-1 is designated a pseudogene. The CDR3 covers 13 residues.

The chain has TRBV18 and TRBJ1-1; D not certain. The CDR3 covers 12 residues. Germline lookup yields CDR1 KGHSH and CDR2 LQKENI. Trimming cost V 6 bases and J 7 bases, with 12 bases left between them. This CDR3 reads CASSPDRGEAFF. The DNA of the CDR3 is TGTGCCAGCTCGCCCGACCGGGGTGAAGCTTTCTTT.

This rearrangement joins TRBV19 to TRBJ2-4; 7 bases agree with TRBD2. V was clipped by 4 bases and J by 8 bases; unmatched bases: 14. In germline, CDR1 is LNHDA, CDR2 SQIVND (reference sequence). CDR3 size: 16 residues. CDR3 in amino acids: CASSRGGEYLGDIQYF. The CDR3 nucleotides read TGTGCCAGTAGTAGGGGAGGGGAGTATCTAGGGGACATTCAGTACTTC.

Concerning this clone: At the DNA level, this CDR3 is encoded by other sequences in the same sample as well. V is TRBV5-1 and J is TRBJ2-1; 13 nucleotides line up with TRBD2. Germline V CDR1 and CDR2: SGHRS, YFSETQ. V was clipped by 0 bases and J by 7 bases; unmatched bases: 1. This CDR3 contains 15 residues. The CDR3 nucleotides read TGCGCCAGCAGCTTGGAACTAGCGGGAGGGAATGAGCAGTTCTTC. Translated, it gives CASSLELAGGNEQFF.